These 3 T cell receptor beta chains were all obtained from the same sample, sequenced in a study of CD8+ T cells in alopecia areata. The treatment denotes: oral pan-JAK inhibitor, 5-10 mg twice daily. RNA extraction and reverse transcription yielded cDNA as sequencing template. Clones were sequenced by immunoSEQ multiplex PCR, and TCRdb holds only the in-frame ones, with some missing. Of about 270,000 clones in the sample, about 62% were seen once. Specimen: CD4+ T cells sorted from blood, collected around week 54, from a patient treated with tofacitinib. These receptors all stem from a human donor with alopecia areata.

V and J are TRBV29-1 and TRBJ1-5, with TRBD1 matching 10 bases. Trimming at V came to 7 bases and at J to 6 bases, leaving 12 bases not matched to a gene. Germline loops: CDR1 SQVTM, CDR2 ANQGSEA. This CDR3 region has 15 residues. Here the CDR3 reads CSAQMGQGISQPQHF. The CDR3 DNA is TGCAGCGCCCAGATGGGACAGGGGATTAGTCAGCCCCAGCATTTT.

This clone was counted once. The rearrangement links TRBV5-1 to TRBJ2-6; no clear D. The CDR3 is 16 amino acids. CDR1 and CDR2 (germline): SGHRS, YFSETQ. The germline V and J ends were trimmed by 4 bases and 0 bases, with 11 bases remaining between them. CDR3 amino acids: CASSPDGVSGANVLTF. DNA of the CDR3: TGCGCCAGCAGCCCAGATGGGGTCTCTGGGGCCAACGTCCTGACTTTC.

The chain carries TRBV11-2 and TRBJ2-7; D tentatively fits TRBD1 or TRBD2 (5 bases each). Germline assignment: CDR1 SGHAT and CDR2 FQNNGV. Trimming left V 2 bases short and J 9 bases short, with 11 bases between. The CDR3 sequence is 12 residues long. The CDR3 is CASSLRGVGQYF. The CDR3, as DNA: TGTGCCAGCAGCTTAAGAGGGGTAGGGCAGTACTTC. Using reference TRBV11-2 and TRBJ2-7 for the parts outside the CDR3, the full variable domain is EAGVAQSPRYKIIEKRQSVAFWCNPISGHATLYWYQQILGQGPKLLIQFQNNGVVDDSQLPKDRFSAERLKGVDSTLKIQPAKLEDSAVYLCASSLRGVGQYFGPGTRLTVT.